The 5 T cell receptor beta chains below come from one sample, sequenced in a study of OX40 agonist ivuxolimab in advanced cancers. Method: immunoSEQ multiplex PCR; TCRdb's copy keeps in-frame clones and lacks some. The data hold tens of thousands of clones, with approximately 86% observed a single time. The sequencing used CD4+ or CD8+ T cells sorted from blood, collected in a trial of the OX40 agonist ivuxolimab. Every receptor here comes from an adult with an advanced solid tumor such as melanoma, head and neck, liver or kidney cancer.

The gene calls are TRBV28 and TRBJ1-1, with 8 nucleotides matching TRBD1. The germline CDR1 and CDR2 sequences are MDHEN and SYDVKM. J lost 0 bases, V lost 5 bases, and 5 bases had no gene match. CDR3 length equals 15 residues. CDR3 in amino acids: CASSQKTGVNTEAFF. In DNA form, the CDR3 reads TGTGCCAGCAGTCAGAAGACAGGGGTGAACACTGAAGCTTTCTTT.

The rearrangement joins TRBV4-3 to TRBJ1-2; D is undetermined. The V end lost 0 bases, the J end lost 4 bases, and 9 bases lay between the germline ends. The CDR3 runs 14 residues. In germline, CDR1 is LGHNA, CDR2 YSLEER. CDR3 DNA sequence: TGCGCCAGCAGCCAAGATTGGCAGCTCTATGGCTACACCTTC. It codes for CASSQDWQLYGYTF.

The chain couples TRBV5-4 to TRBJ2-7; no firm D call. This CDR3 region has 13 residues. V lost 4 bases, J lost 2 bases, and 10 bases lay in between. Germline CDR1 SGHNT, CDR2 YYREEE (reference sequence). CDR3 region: CASSAERTYEQYF. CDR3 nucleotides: TGTGCCAGCAGCGCCGAGAGAACCTACGAGCAGTACTTC.

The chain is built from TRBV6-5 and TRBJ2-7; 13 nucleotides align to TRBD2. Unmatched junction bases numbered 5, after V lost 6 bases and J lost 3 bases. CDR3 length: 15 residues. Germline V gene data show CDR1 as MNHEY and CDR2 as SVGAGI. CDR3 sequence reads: CASSLLAGGLYEQYF. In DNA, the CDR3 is TGTGCCAGCAGCCTACTAGCGGGGGGGCTCTACGAGCAGTACTTC.

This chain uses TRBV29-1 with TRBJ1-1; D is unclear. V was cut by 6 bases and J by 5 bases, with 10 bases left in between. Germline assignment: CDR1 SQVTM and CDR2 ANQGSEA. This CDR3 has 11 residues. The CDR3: CSVAKGTEAFF. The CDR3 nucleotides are TGCAGCGTAGCGAAAGGTACTGAAGCTTTCTTT.